This TCR beta chain derives from a study of cytomegalovirus exposure and HLA in healthy donors. General study results and limits: The authors listed 150 or so TCR beta chains as cytomegalovirus-associated. Per published reports, the classifier diagnosed cytomegalovirus status with high specificity and sensitivity. In vitro testing confirmed a few CMV-associated chains as specific for CMV antigens.

Sequenced by immunoSEQ multiplex PCR; TCRdb stores in-frame clones only, minus some. The table shows about 220,000 clones, with 88% occurring only once. Concerning this clone: Its specificity is not known.

The donors were members of the approximately 110-subject validation cohort (separate from the roughly 660-subject first cohort). Germline V gives CDR1 SNHLY, CDR2 FYNNEI. The CDR3 has 15 amino acids. J was trimmed by 3 bases and V by 5 bases; bases with no gene match: 6. This rearrangement joins TRBV2 to TRBJ1-4, with TRBD1 matching 7 bases. The TCR was taken from a young woman in good health and CMV-seronegative. The sequenced sample consisted of PBMCs. The CDR3 bases are TGTGCCAGCAGTAGACAGGGCGCACCTAATGAAAAACTGTTTTTT. Translated: CASSRQGAPNEKLFF.